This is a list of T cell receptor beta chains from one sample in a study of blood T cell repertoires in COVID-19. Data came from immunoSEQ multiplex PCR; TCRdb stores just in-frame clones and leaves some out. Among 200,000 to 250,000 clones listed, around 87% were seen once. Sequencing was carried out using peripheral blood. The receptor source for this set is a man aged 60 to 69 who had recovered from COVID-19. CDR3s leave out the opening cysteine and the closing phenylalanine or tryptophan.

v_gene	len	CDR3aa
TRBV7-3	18	ASSLRPIKGLAGRNNEQF
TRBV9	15	ASSVASSGRARDEQF
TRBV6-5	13	ASSYEGQGFWGYT
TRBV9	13	ASSVWETAADTQY
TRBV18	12	ASSPDSIDQPQH
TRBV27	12	ASRLAHGTDTQY
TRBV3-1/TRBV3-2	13	ASSQDPTSWETQY
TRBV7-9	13	ASSSDRGVGYEQY
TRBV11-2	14	ASSSRQAPTNEKLF
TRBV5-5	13	ASSLGGSSYNEQF